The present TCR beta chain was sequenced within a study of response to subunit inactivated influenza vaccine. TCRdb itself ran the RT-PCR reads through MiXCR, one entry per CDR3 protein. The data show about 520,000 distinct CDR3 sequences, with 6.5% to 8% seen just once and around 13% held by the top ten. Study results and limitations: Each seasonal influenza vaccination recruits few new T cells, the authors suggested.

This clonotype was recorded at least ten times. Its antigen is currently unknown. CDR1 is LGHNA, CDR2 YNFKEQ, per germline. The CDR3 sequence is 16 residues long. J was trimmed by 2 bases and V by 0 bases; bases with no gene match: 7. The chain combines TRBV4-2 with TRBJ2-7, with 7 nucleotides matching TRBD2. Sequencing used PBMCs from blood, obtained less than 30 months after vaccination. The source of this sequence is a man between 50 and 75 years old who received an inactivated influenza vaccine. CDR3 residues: CASSQDLASGPYEQYF. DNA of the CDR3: TGTGCCAGCAGCCAAGATCTTGCTAGCGGACCCTACGAGCAGTACTTC.